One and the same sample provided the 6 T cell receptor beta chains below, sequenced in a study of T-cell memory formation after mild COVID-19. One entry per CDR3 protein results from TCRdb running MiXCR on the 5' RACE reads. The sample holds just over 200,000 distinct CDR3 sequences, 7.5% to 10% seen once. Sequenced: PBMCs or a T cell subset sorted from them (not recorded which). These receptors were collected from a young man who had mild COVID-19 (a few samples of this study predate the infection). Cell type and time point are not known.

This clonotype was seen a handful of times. The CDR3, as DNA: TGCAGTGGTATAGACACAGGGAAAAACTCCTACGAGCAGTACTTC. Protein sequence: CSGIDTGKNSYEQYF. The rearrangement links TRBV20-1 to TRBJ2-7; tentative D call: TRBD1 (6 bases). V lost 7 bases and J lost 0, with 19 bases in between. CDR3 length: 15 amino acids. CDR1 and CDR2 from the germline V gene are DFQATT and SNEGSKA (reference sequence).

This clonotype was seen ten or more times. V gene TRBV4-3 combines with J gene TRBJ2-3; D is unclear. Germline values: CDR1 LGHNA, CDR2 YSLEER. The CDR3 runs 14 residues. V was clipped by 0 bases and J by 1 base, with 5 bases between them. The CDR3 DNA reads TGCGCCAGCAGCCAAGAGACGGGCACAGATACGCAGTATTTT. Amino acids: CASSQETGTDTQYF.

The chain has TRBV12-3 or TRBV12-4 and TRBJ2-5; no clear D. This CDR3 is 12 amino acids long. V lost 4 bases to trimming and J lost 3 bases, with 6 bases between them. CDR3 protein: CASSYQEETQYF. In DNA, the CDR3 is TGTGCCAGCAGTTACCAGGAAGAGACCCAGTACTTC.

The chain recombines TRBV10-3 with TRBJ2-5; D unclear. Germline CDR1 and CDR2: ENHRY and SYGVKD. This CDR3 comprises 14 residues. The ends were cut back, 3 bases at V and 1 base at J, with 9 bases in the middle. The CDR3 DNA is TGTGCCATCAGTGACGAACCCCGCCAAGAGACCCAGTACTTC. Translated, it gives CAISDEPRQETQYF.

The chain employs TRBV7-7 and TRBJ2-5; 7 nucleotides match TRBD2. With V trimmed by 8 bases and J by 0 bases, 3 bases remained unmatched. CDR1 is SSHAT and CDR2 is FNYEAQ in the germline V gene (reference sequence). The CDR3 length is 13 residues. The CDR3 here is CASQAGNQETQYF. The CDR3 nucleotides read TGTGCCAGCCAAGCGGGGAACCAAGAGACCCAGTACTTC. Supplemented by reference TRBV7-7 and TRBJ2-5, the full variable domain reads GAGVSQSPRYKVTKRGQDVTLRCDPISSHATLYWYQQALGQGPEFLTYFNYEAQPDKSGLPSDRFSAERPEGSISTLTIQRTEQRDSAMYRCASQAGNQETQYFGPGTRLLVL.

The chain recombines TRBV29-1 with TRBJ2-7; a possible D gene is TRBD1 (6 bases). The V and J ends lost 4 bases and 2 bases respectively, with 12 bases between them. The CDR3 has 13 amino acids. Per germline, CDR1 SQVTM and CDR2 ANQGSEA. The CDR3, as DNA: TGCAGCGTTGGGCTCACAGGGACCTACGAGCAGTACTTC. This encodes CSVGLTGTYEQYF.